This TCR beta chain stems from a study of T-cell reconstitution after alpha-beta-depleted transplantation in children. Preparation of the TCRbeta library involved a method that used unique molecular identifiers. One entry per CDR3 protein, called by TCRdb with MiXCR from the PCR reads. The table has a few hundred thousand distinct CDR3 sequences, roughly 21% seen once. The TCR originated in a human donor who donated a stem cell graft to a child with acute myeloid leukemia. The sequences come from PBMCs from the stem cell graft donor, collected from the stem cell graft.

As DNA, the CDR3 is TGCGCCAGCAGCTCAGGAGAGACCTACTACGAGCAGTACTTC. Protein: CASSSGETYYEQYF. This chain uses TRBV5-1 with TRBJ2-7, with D unclear. Germline CDR1 reads SGHRS; CDR2 reads YFSETQ. Trimming shortened V by 3 bases and J by 3 bases, and 13 bases separated the two germline ends. This CDR3 spans 14 amino acids.